The T cell receptor beta chain described here comes from a study of cytomegalovirus exposure and HLA in healthy donors. After removal of 2 bases from V and 0 bases from J, the junction contained 10 bases not matched to a gene. Germline lookup yields CDR1 SEHNR and CDR2 FQNEAQ (reference sequence). The CDR3 is 18 amino acids. The PCR employed 60 Vbeta primers together with 13 Jbeta primers. Produced via immunoSEQ multiplex PCR; TCRdb's table is partial and in-frame only. The table has some 200,000 clones, approximately 82% seen once; the top ten hold about 0.63%. Material: PBMCs. The TCR was taken from a man younger than 35 in good health and CMV-seronegative. This chain links TRBV7-9 with TRBJ1-2, with TRBD1 identical over 9 bases. The DNA of the CDR3 is TGTGCCAGCAGCTTACCTCCCGGGACAGGGAAATCTAACTATGGCTACACCTTC. This encodes CASSLPPGTGKSNYGYTF. Full variable domain (missing parts from reference TRBV7-9 and TRBJ1-2): DTGVSQNPRHKITKRGQNVTFRCDPISEHNRLYWYRQTLGQGPEFLTYFQNEAQLEKSRLLSDRFSAERPKGSFSTLEIQRTEQGDSAMYLCASSLPPGTGKSNYGYTFGSGTRLTVV.